This T cell receptor (beta chain) stems from a study of T-cell reconstitution after alpha-beta-depleted transplantation in children. This sample's TCRbeta library carried unique molecular identifier barcodes. Each CDR3 protein is one row after TCRdb ran MiXCR on the PCR reads. This sample has some 50,000 distinct CDR3 sequences, with about 9% found just once. This clonotype has a count of ten or more. Its antigen is undetermined. Study-level results: Several hundred graft clones that had expanded were reportedly the source of alpha-beta T cells about two months after transplant. Surviving recipient T cells and thymic progenitors accounted for the high day-60 TCRbeta diversity observed in some patients.

This sequence originates from a male patient aged 2-15 years who had a stem cell transplant for chronic granulomatous disease, so the T cells may come from the graft donor. The sequences come from PBMCs, mostly from graft donor cells, collected 60 days after TCRalphabeta/CD19-depleted stem cell transplant.

DNA for the CDR3: TGTGCCAGCAGCCCCCAAACCGGGACAGGGAATTATGGCTACACCTTC. Translation: CASSPQTGTGNYGYTF. The rearrangement links TRBV7-2 to TRBJ1-2, with 9 bases lining up with TRBD1. This CDR3 contains 16 residues. With 5 bases clipped from V and 5 bases from J, the junction kept 12 bases outside the gene matches. Germline values: CDR1 SGHTA, CDR2 FQGNSA.